This T cell receptor (beta chain) was documented in a study of beta chain features in type 1 diabetes. Worth noting for this clone: Its antigen is not known.

The CDR3 runs 14 residues. Trimming at V came to 6 bases and at J to 7 bases, leaving 9 bases not matched to a gene. Germline V gives CDR1 LNHDA, CDR2 SQIVND (reference sequence). Whole-study findings and limits: In every one of the four CD4+ subsets, TCRB CDR3s were moderately but significantly shorter in Type 1 diabetes patients.

Expressed TCRB transcripts were sequenced because the isolated RNA had all been reverse transcribed beforehand. Sequencing used immunoSEQ multiplex PCR; TCRdb keeps in-frame clones, though not all of them. This table holds more than 250,000 clones, roughly an eighth found once. Sequencing was done on a sample of naive CD4+ T cells from blood. The sequence was obtained from a man younger than 40 with type 1 diabetes. The chain couples TRBV19 to TRBJ2-7; the match to TRBD1 covers 10 bases. The CDR3 spells CASSPDRGLFEQYF. CDR3 bases: TGTGCCAGTAGCCCAGACAGGGGGCTATTTGAGCAGTACTTC.